This TCR beta chain was observed in a study of cytomegalovirus exposure and HLA in healthy donors. Turning to this clone: The antigen remains unidentified.

The CDR3 has 14 residues. Study-level findings and limits: That first-cohort TCR clusters tended to co-occur in the roughly 130 validation repertoires was found in a later analysis. The CMV antigen specificity of a few CMV-associated chains was confirmed through in vitro analysis. The study listed approximately 160 cytomegalovirus-associated TCR beta chains.

Sequenced by immunoSEQ multiplex PCR; TCRdb stores in-frame clones only, minus some. The sample has about 160,000 clones, about 90% seen once. Sequenced: PBMCs. V is TRBV21-1 and J is TRBJ1-5. TRBV21-1 counts as a pseudogene. The origin of this receptor is a woman younger than 30 in good health and CMV-seropositive. DNA for the CDR3: TGTGCCAGCAGCAAAGTCGGACCGGGACAGCCCCAGCATTTT. Protein: CASSKVGPGQPQHF.